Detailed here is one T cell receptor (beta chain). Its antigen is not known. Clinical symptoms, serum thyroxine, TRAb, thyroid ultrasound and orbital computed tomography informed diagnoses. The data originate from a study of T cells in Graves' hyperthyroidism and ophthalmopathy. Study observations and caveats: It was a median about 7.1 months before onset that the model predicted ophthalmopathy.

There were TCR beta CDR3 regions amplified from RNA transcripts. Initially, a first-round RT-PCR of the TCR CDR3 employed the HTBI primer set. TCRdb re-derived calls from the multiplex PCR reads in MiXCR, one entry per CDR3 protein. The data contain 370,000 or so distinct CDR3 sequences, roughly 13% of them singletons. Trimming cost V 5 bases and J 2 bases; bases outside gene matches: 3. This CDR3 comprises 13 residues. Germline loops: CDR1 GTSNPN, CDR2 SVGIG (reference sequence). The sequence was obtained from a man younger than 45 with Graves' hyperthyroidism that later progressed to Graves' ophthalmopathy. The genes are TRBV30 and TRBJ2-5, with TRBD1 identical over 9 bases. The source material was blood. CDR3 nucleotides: TGTGCCTGGGAGGGACAGGGTCAAGAGACCCAGTACTTC. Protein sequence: CAWEGQGQETQYF.